The rows below give T cell receptor beta chains drawn from one sample of a study of regulatory T cells in long-lasting Graves disease. TCRdb ran MiXCR on the multiplex PCR reads and lists one entry per CDR3 protein. The repertoire includes about 560,000 distinct CDR3 sequences, more than 15% of them detected once, and more than 10% sits in the top ten. The same data also went into a second study, on T cells in Graves' hyperthyroidism and ophthalmopathy.

The source material was peripheral blood mononuclear cells (PBMCs), sampled at new diagnosis, from a patient treated with antithyroid drugs. The receptors originated from a man aged 18 to 35 with Graves disease. The CDR3 runs from the conserved cysteine through the conserved F or W. The D gene is left open where the match is weak.

J gene: TRBJ1-4; V gene: TRBV6-1; CDR3 length: 14; D gene: -; CDR3 protein: CASRQGVLGEKLFF
J gene: TRBJ2-1; V gene: TRBV20-1; CDR3 length: 15; D gene: -; CDR3 protein: CSARSPGLLYNEQFF
J gene: TRBJ2-3; V gene: TRBV7-9; CDR3 length: 10; D gene: -; CDR3 protein: CASSSHTQYF
J gene: TRBJ2-1; V gene: TRBV13; CDR3 length: 20; D gene: -; CDR3 protein: CASSILAGQGVASGGDEQFF
J gene: TRBJ2-3; V gene: TRBV5-1; CDR3 length: 15; D gene: -; CDR3 protein: CASSLPERSTDTQYF
J gene: TRBJ2-7; V gene: TRBV7-9; CDR3 length: 16; D gene: -; CDR3 protein: CASSLARPRVEDEQYF
J gene: TRBJ2-4; V gene: TRBV6-1; CDR3 length: 16; D gene: TRBD2; CDR3 protein: CASRPASGLAKNIQYF
J gene: TRBJ2-5; V gene: TRBV6-1; CDR3 length: 17; D gene: -; CDR3 protein: CASSERALASWGKTQYF
J gene: TRBJ2-3; V gene: TRBV29-1; CDR3 length: 14; D gene: TRBD2; CDR3 protein: CSVPLAGPTDTQYF
J gene: TRBJ2-7; V gene: TRBV3-1; CDR3 length: 12; D gene: -; CDR3 protein: CASSHFMNEQYF
J gene: TRBJ2-7; V gene: TRBV29-1; CDR3 length: 13; D gene: -; CDR3 protein: CSVGSYGSYEQYF
J gene: TRBJ1-1; V gene: TRBV2; CDR3 length: 13; D gene: TRBD1; CDR3 protein: CASSNRGNTEAFF
J gene: TRBJ1-4; V gene: TRBV2; CDR3 length: 14; D gene: TRBD1; CDR3 protein: CASVRLDRGEKLFF
J gene: TRBJ2-5; V gene: TRBV5-1; CDR3 length: 12; D gene: -; CDR3 protein: CASRQIQETQYF
J gene: TRBJ1-2; V gene: TRBV20-1; CDR3 length: 12; D gene: -; CDR3 protein: CSATDSAEGYTF
J gene: TRBJ1-1; V gene: TRBV7-8; CDR3 length: 12; D gene: -; CDR3 protein: CASSPSRERAFF
J gene: TRBJ1-1; V gene: TRBV30; CDR3 length: 15; D gene: -; CDR3 protein: CAWSPREGRNTEAFF
J gene: TRBJ2-7; V gene: TRBV7-2; CDR3 length: 14; D gene: TRBD2; CDR3 protein: CASSHGLAPYEQYF
J gene: TRBJ1-5; V gene: TRBV30; CDR3 length: 15; D gene: -; CDR3 protein: CAWSVRRLWNQPQHF
J gene: TRBJ1-2; V gene: TRBV9; CDR3 length: 15; D gene: -; CDR3 protein: CASSVEPGKGYGYTF
J gene: TRBJ1-2; V gene: TRBV20-1; CDR3 length: 14; D gene: -; CDR3 protein: CSAKGTASNYGYTF
J gene: TRBJ2-2; V gene: TRBV11-2; CDR3 length: 17; D gene: -; CDR3 protein: CASSFPKGGVGTGELFF
J gene: TRBJ2-7; V gene: TRBV12-3/TRBV12-4; CDR3 length: 15; D gene: TRBD1; CDR3 protein: CASSHRGTVAYEQYF
J gene: TRBJ1-2; V gene: TRBV3-1; CDR3 length: 15; D gene: -; CDR3 protein: CASSLRAVGDYGYTF
J gene: TRBJ2-7; V gene: TRBV14; CDR3 length: 16; D gene: TRBD1; CDR3 protein: CASSIGTGGASYEQYF
J gene: TRBJ2-7; V gene: TRBV7-8; CDR3 length: 13; D gene: -; CDR3 protein: CASSLAQSYEQYF
J gene: TRBJ2-1; V gene: TRBV9; CDR3 length: 15; D gene: -; CDR3 protein: CASSVGGSHYNEQFF
J gene: TRBJ1-2; V gene: TRBV3-1; CDR3 length: 15; D gene: -; CDR3 protein: CASCSLARPNYGYTF